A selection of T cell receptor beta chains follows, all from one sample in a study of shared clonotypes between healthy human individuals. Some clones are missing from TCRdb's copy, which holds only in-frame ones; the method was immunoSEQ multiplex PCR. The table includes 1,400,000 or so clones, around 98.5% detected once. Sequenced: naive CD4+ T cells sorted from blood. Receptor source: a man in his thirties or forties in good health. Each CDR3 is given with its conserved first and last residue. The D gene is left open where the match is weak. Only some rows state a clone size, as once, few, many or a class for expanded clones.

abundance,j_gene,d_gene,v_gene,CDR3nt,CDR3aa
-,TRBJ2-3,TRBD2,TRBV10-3,TGTGCCATCACGTCCGCGATCCCGGGAGGGACGCAGTATTTT,CAITSAIPGGTQYF
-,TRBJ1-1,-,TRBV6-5,TGTGCCAGCAGTTCCCGCATGAACACTGAAGCTTTCTTT,CASSSRMNTEAFF
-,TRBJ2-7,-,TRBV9,TGTGCCAGCAGCGTTCGGCCAAACTCCTACGAGCAGTACTTC,CASSVRPNSYEQYF
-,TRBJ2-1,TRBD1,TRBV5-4,TGTGCCAGCAGCCTGGTGCCCCGGGACAGAGCCCACAATGAGCAGTTCTTC,CASSLVPRDRAHNEQFF
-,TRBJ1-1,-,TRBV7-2,TGTGCCAGCAGCATGAGGACGGGTGAAGCTTTCTTT,CASSMRTGEAFF
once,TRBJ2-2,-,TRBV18,TGTGCCAGCTCACCCGAGGGACTCAACACCGGGGAGCTGTTTTTT,CASSPEGLNTGELFF
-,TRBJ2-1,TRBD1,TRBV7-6,TGTGCCAGCAGCGCGACAGGGGGGTCCCACAATGAGCAGTTCTTC,CASSATGGSHNEQFF
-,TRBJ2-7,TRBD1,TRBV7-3,TGTGCCAGCAGCTTATCCGGGACAGGTAACTACGAGCAGTACTTC,CASSLSGTGNYEQYF
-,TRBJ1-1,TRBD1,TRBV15,TGTGCCACCAGCAGGTTCCGAGAGGGGGCGAGGACTGAAGCTTTCTTT,CATSRFREGARTEAFF
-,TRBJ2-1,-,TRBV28,TGTGCCAGCTCATGGGTCCCGAGATGGGGCTCCTACAATGAGCAGTTCTTC,CASSWVPRWGSYNEQFF
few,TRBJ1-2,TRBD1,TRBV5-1,TGCGCCAGCAGCTTGGCGGGGGACAGGGGGCCTGGTGGCTACACCTTC,CASSLAGDRGPGGYTF
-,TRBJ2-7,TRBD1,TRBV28,TGTGCCAGCAGGGGACAGCCCTACGAGCAGTACTTC,CASRGQPYEQYF
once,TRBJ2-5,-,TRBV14,TGTGCCAGCAGCCAGGCCCGTGGGGGGGCGTTAGAGACCCAGTACTTC,CASSQARGGALETQYF
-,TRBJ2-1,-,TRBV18,TGTGCCAGCTCACTGCGGACTTACAATGAGCAGTTCTTC,CASSLRTYNEQFF
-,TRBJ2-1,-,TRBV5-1,TGCGCCAGCAGCTCCGAAGCCCTGGTACATGAGCAGTTCTTC,CASSSEALVHEQFF
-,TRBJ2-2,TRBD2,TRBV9,TGTGCCAGCAGCCCCACTCTACGGACTAGCGGACTCCCCGGGGAGCTGTTTTTT,CASSPTLRTSGLPGELFF
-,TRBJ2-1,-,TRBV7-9,TGTGCCAGCAGCCGAGCGGGTGAGCAGTTCTTC,CASSRAGEQFF
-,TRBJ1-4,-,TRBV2,TGTGCCAGCAGTGGGGCGGGTAATGAAAAACTGTTTTTT,CASSGAGNEKLFF
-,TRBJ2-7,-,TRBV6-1,TGTGCCAGCAGTGTTAGATTCTACGAGCAGTACTTC,CASSVRFYEQYF
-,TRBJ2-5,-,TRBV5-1,TGCGCCAGCAGCTTGGGGAATCAAGAGACCCAGTACTTC,CASSLGNQETQYF
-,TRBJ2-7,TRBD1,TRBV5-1,TGCGCCAGCAGCTTACAGGGGGGAAGCTACGAGCAGTACTTC,CASSLQGGSYEQYF
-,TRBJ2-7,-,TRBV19,TGTGCCAGTAGTATAGCCCACGGGCCGAGCTCCTACGAGCAGTACTTC,CASSIAHGPSSYEQYF